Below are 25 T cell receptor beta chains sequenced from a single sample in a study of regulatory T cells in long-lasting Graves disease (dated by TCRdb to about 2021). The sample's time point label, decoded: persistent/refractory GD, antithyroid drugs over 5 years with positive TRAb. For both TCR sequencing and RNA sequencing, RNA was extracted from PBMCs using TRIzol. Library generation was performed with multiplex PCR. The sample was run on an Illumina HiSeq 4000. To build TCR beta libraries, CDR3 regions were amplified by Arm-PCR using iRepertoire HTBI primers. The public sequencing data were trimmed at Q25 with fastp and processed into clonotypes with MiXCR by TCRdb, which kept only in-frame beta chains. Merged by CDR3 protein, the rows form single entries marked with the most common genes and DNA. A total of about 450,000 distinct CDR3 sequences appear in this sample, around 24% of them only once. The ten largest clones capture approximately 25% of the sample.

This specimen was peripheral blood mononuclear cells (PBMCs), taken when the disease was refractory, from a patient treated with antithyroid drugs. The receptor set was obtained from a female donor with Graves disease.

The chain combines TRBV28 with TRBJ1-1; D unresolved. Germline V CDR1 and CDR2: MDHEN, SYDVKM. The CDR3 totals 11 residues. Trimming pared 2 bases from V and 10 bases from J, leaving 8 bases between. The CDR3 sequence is CASSLEDGAFF. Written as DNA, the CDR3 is TGTGCCAGCAGTTTAGAGGATGGAGCTTTCTTT.

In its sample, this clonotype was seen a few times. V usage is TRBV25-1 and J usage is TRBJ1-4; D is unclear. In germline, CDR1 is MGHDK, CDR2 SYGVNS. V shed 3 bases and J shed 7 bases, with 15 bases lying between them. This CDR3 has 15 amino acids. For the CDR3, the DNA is TGTGCCAGCAGTGATCCGGGCCAGAAGAGTGAAAAACTGTTTTTT. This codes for CASSDPGQKSEKLFF.

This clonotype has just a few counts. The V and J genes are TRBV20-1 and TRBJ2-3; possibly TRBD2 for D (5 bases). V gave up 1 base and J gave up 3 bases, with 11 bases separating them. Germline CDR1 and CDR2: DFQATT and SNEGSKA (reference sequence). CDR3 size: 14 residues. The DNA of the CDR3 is TGCAGTGCTAGAGTGGGAGTGACTACAGATACGCAGTATTTT. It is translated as CSARVGVTTDTQYF.

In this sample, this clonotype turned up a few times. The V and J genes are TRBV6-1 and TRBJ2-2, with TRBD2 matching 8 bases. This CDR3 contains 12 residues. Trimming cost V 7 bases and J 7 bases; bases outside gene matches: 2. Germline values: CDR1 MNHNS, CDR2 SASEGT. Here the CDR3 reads CASIAGIGELFF. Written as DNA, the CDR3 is TGTGCCAGCATAGCGGGAATCGGGGAGCTGTTTTTT.

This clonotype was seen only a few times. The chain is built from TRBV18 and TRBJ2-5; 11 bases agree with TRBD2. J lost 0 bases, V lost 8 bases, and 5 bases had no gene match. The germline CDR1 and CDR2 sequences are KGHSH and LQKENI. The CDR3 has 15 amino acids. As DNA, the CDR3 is TGTGCCAGCGTCCGGGGACTAGCGGACCAAGAGACCCAGTACTTC. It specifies CASVRGLADQETQYF.

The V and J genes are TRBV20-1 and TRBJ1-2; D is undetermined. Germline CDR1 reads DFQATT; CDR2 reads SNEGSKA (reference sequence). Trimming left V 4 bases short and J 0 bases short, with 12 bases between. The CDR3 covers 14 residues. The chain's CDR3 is CSANRLETNYGYTF. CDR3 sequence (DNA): TGCAGTGCTAACCGTCTTGAGACTAACTATGGCTACACCTTC.

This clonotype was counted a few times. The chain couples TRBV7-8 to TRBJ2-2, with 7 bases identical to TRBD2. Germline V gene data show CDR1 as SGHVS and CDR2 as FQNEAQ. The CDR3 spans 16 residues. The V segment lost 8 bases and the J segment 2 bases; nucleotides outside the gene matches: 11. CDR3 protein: CASPGPAGANTGELFF. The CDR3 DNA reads TGTGCCAGCCCCGGTCCGGCGGGAGCTAACACCGGGGAGCTGTTTTTT.

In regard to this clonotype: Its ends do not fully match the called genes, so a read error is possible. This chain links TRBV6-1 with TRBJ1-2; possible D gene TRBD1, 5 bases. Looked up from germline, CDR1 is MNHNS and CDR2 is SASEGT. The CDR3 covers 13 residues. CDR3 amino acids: CTSSDDGARGYTF. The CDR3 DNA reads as TGTACCAGCAGTGACGATGGGGCGCGTGGCTACACCTTC.

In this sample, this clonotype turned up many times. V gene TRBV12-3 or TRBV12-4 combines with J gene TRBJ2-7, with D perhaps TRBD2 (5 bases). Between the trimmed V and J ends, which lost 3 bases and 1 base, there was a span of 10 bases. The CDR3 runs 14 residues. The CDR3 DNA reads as TGTGCCAGCAGTTTCGGGGAAGGGTCCTACGAGCAGTACTTC. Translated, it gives CASSFGEGSYEQYF.

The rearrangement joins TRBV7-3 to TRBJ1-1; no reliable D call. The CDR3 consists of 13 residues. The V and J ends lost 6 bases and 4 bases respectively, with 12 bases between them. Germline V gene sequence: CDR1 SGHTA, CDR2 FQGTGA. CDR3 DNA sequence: TGTGCCAGCAGTAAGGGCTTCACCACTGAAGCTTTCTTT. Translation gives CASSKGFTTEAFF.

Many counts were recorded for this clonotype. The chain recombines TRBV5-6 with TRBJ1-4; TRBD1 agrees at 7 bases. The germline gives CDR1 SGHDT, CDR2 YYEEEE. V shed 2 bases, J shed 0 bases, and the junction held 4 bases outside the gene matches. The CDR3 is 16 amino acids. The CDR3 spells CASSLTGEATNEKLFF. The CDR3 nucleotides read TGTGCCAGCAGCTTAACAGGGGAGGCAACTAATGAAAAACTGTTTTTT.

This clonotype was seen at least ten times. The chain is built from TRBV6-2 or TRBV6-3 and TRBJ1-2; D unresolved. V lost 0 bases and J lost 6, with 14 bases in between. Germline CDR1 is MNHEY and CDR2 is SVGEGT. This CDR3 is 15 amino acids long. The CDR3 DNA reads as TGTGCCAGCAGTTACTCGTCCGGTTTCAGCGATGGCTACACCTTC. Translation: CASSYSSGFSDGYTF.

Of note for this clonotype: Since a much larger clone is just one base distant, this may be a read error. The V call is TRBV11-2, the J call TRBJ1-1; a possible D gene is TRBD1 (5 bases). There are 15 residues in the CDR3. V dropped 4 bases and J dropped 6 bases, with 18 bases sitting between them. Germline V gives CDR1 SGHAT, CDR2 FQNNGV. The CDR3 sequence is CASSSSRLRGPEAFF. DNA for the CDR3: TGTGCCAGCAGCTCCTCACGGCTGAGGGGACCTGAAGCTTTCTTT. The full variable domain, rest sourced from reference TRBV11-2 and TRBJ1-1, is EAGVAQSPRYKIIEKRQSVAFWCNPISGHATLYWYQQILGQGPKLLIQFQNNGVVDDSQLPKDRFSAERLKGVDSTLKIQPAKLEDSAVYLCASSSSRLRGPEAFFGQGTRLTVV.

Here the CDR3 reads CALMWGVGSYTF. In nucleotides, the CDR3 is TGTGCCCTGATGTGGGGCGTCGGAAGCTACACCTTC. The J gene is TRBJ1-2, the V gene TRBV28, with a weak D call TRBD1 (5 bases). The CDR3 runs to 12 residues. Per the germline V gene, CDR1 is MDHEN and CDR2 is SYDVKM. V was trimmed by 11 bases and J by 9 bases, leaving 19 bases between them.

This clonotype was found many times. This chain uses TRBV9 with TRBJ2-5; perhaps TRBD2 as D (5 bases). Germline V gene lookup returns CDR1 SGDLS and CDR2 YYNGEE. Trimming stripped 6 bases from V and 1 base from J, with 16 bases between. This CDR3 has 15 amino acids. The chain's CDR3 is CASTPTGTSQETQYF. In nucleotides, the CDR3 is TGTGCCAGCACCCCCACGGGAACTAGCCAAGAGACCCAGTACTTC.

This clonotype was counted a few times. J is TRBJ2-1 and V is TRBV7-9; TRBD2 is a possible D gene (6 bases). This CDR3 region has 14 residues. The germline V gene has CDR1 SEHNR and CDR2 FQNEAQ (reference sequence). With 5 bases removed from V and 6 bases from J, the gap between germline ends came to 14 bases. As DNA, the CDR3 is TGTGCCAGCAGCGCTTCACTAGCTTCCAATGAGCAGTTCTTC. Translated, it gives CASSASLASNEQFF.

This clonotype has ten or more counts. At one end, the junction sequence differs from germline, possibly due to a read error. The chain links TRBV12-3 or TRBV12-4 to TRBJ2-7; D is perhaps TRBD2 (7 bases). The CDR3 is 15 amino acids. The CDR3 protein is CASSLTQGRDYEQYF. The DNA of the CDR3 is TGTGCCAGCAGTTTAACTCAGGGGAGGGACTACGAGCAGTACTTT.

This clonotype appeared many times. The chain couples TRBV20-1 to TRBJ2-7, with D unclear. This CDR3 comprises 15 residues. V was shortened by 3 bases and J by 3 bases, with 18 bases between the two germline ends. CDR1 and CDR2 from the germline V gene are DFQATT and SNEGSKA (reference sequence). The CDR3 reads CSARPPGSYDYEQYF. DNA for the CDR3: TGCAGTGCTAGGCCCCCGGGCAGTTATGACTACGAGCAGTACTTC.

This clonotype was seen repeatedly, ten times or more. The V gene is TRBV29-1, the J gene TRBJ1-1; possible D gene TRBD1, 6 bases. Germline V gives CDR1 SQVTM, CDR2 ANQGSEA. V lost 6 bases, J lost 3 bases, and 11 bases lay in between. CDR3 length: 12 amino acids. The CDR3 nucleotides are TGCAGCGTCGCGTCAGGGGACACTGAAGCTTTCTTT. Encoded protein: CSVASGDTEAFF.

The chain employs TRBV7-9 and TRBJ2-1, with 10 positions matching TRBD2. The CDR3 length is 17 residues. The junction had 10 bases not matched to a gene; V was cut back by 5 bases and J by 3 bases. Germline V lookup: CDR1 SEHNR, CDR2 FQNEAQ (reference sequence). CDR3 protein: CASSGGTSEVLYNEQFF. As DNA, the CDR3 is TGTGCCAGCAGCGGAGGGACTAGCGAGGTCCTCTACAATGAGCAGTTCTTC. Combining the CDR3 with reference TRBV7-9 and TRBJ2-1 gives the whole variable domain DTGVSQNPRHKITKRGQNVTFRCDPISEHNRLYWYRQTLGQGPEFLTYFQNEAQLEKSRLLSDRFSAERPKGSFSTLEIQRTEQGDSAMYLCASSGGTSEVLYNEQFFGPGTRLTVL.

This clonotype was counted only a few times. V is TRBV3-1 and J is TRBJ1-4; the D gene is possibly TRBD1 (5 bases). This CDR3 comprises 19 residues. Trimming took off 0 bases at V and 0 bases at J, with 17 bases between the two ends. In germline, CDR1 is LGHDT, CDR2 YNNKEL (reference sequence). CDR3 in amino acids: CASSQEIGTAHATNEKLFF. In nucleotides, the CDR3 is TGTGCCAGCAGCCAAGAGATAGGGACGGCACACGCAACTAATGAAAAACTGTTTTTT.

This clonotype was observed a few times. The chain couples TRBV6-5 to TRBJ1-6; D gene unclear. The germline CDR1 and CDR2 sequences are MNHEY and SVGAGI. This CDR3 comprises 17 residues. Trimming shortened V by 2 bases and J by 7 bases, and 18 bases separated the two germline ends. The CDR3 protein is CASSYPVRQDPNSPLHF. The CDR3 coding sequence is TGTGCCAGCAGTTACCCTGTCCGTCAGGACCCAAATTCACCCCTCCACTTT.

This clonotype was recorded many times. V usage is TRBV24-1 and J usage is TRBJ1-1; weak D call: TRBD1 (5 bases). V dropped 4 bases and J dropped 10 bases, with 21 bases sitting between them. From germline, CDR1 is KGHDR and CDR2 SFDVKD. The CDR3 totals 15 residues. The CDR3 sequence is CATSDRTGGNERAFF. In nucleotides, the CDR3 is TGTGCCACCAGTGACCGAACGGGGGGGAACGAAAGAGCTTTCTTT.

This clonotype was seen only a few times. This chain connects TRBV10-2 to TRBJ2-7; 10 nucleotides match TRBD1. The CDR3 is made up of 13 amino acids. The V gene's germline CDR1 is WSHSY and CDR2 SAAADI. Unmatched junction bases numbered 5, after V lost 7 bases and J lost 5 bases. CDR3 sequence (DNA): TGCGCCAGCATGACAGGGGGCATGGACGAGCAGTACTTC. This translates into CASMTGGMDEQYF.

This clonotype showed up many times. The CDR3 loop is CASSQGVRNTEAFF. The CDR3, as DNA: TGTGCCAGCAGCCAAGGAGTCCGGAACACTGAAGCTTTCTTT. The gene calls are TRBV3-1 and TRBJ1-1; no clear D. Germline V CDR1 and CDR2: LGHDT, YNNKEL (reference sequence). Between the trimmed V and J ends, which lost 1 base and 1 base, there was a span of 7 bases. CDR3 size: 14 residues.